This TCR beta chain was identified during a study of blood T cells in healthy people across ages. Study background: When template switching was applied, about one barcoded beta molecule was captured per two T cells. General study points: Per-million-T-cell TCR beta diversity fell roughly linearly with age. The lack of PBMC sorting stopped any conclusive naive versus antigen-experienced comparison.

Combining a sample-barcoded 5' primer with a J-beta primer mix, a second PCR ran for about 7 to 11 cycles. The template-switch adaptor was a 5' adaptor with 12 random nucleotides. It tagged each cDNA molecule. TCRdb reprocessed the 5' RACE reads via MiXCR and lists one record per CDR3 protein. There are some 730,000 distinct CDR3 sequences in the sample; 22% occur only once, and 20% to 25% lies in the top ten. This clonotype was detected a few times. Its antigen is not identified. The CDR3 has 13 amino acids. The V gene's germline CDR1 is SQVTM and CDR2 ANQGSEA. V lost 4 bases to trimming and J lost 6 bases, with 15 bases between them.

The chain is built from TRBV29-1 and TRBJ1-1; tentative D call: TRBD1 (5 bases). Sample: blood. The receptor was isolated from a man aged 65 to 79 in good health. The CDR3 sequence: CSVVGGGKPEAFF. CDR3 coding DNA: TGCAGCGTTGTCGGGGGGGGGAAACCTGAAGCTTTCTTT. Full variable domain (rest looked up from reference TRBV29-1 and TRBJ1-1): SAVISQKPSRDICQRGTSLTIQCQVDSQVTMMFWYRQQPGQSLTLIATANQGSEATYESGFVIDKFPISRPNLTFSTLTVSNMSPEDSSIYLCSVVGGGKPEAFFGQGTRLTVV.